One T cell receptor (beta chain) is described in this entry. Among the healthy controls, all of them blood donors, the median age was approximately 51 years (range roughly 20-75) and approximately 58% were female. The CDR3 loop spans 18 amino acids. Germline V gene sequence: CDR1 MNHEY, CDR2 SMNVEV (reference sequence). The V end lost 6 bases, the J end lost 4 bases, and 25 bases lay between the germline ends. The sample is drawn from a study of somatic mutations in cytotoxic T cells in rheumatoid arthritis. Assay: immunoSEQ multiplex PCR; the TCRdb copy retains only in-frame clones and omits some. The profile shows 19,000 or so clones, around 85% of them singletons.

The sample comprised CD8+ T cells sorted from blood. The rearrangement links TRBV27 to TRBJ2-1, with D unresolved. This receptor was taken from a man aged 40-55 years in good health. As DNA, the CDR3 is TGTGCCAGCAGCCTTTTTGGTGCTACCCCCCATAAGTACAATGAGCAGTTCTTC. This gives the protein CASSLFGATPHKYNEQFF.